Each of the 20 T cell receptor beta chains below was sequenced from the same sample in a study of T and B cells in COVID-19 patients. TRB was amplified from around 250-500 ng of blood genomic DNA. TRB rearrangements were amplified by multiplex PCR with BIOMED2 TRB-A/B primers. TCRdb used MiXCR to reprocess the multiplex PCR reads, holding one entry per CDR3 protein. The sample has 15,000 to 20,000 distinct CDR3 sequences, approximately 30% seen once. The sample comprised blood. These TCRs come from a human donor who had recovered from COVID-19.

This clonotype was detected only once. The chain is built from TRBV7-2 and TRBJ1-5; 9 bases agree with TRBD1. The CDR3 is made up of 13 amino acids. J was trimmed by 9 bases and V by 10 bases; bases with no gene match: 10. Germline CDR1 is SGHTA and CDR2 is FQGNSA. The CDR3 sequence is CATATGGTWPQHF. The DNA for the CDR3 is TGTGCCACCGCTACAGGGGGCACTTGGCCCCAGCATTTT. Together with reference TRBV7-2 and TRBJ1-5, the CDR3 gives the full variable domain: GAGVSQSPSNKVTEKGKDVELRCDPISGHTALYWYRQSLGQGLEFLIYFQGNSAPDKSGLPSDRFSAERTGGSVSTLTIQRTQQEDSAVYLCATATGGTWPQHFGDGTRLSIL.

This clonotype is classed as medium-sized. The chain recombines TRBV18 with TRBJ2-2; 9 bases map to TRBD1. The germline V gene encodes CDR1 KGHSH and CDR2 LQKENI. V shed 4 bases, J shed 7 bases, and the junction held 10 bases outside the gene matches. This CDR3 spans 16 amino acids. The CDR3 region has the DNA TGTGCCAGCTCACTCCCCCCGGGACAGGGTCACGGGGAGCTGTTTTTT. It codes for CASSLPPGQGHGELFF.

The V call is TRBV14, the J call TRBJ2-5; D is unresolved. V was shortened by 3 bases and J by 4 bases, with 3 bases between the two germline ends. Looked up from germline, CDR1 is SGHDN and CDR2 is FVKESK. The CDR3 spans 11 residues. The CDR3, as DNA: TGTGCCAGCAGCCATACAGAGACCCAGTACTTC. Its translation: CASSHTETQYF.

The chain is built from TRBV4-3 and TRBJ2-3, with 10 bases matching TRBD2. CDR3 length equals 17 residues. V was clipped by 5 bases and J by 6 bases; unmatched bases: 14. Per the germline V gene, CDR1 is LGHNA and CDR2 is YSLEER. CDR3 residues: CASSTVLAGGPGDTQYF. The CDR3 DNA is TGCGCCAGCAGCACGGTCTTAGCGGGGGGCCCGGGGGATACGCAGTATTTT.

The chain is built from TRBV11-2 and TRBJ1-2; D is uncertain. This CDR3 comprises 13 residues. The germline CDR1 and CDR2 sequences are SGHAT and FQNNGV. V shed 1 base and J shed 5 bases, with 8 bases lying between them. CDR3 in amino acids: CASSLGQRYGYTF. CDR3 DNA: TGTGCCAGCAGCTTAGGTCAGAGGTATGGCTACACCTTC.

This clonotype was detected only a few times. The chain has TRBV6-2 or TRBV6-3 and TRBJ2-7; D gene ambiguous. CDR1 and CDR2 from the germline V gene are MNHEY and SVGEGT. Deletions cut 5 bases from V and 0 bases from J, with 8 bases between. This CDR3 has 13 amino acids. The CDR3 region is CASSKDYSYEQYF. CDR3 bases: TGTGCCAGCAGTAAAGATTACTCCTACGAGCAGTACTTC.

The chain links TRBV25-1 to TRBJ2-1; D is perhaps TRBD2 (7 bases). This CDR3 region has 14 residues. The ends were cut back, 6 bases at V and 9 bases at J, with 18 bases in the middle. Germline loops: CDR1 MGHDK, CDR2 SYGVNS. This chain's CDR3 is CASSSGGPLPEQFF. The DNA of the CDR3 is TGTGCCAGCAGCTCGGGGGGCCCGTTGCCTGAGCAGTTCTTC.

The J gene is TRBJ2-2, the V gene TRBV29-1; D possibly matches TRBD1 or TRBD2 (6 bases each). This CDR3 is built from 12 residues. Germline loops: CDR1 SQVTM, CDR2 ANQGSEA. Deletions cut 7 bases from V and 3 bases from J, with 9 bases between. The CDR3 here is CSAEGDTGELFF. DNA of the CDR3: TGCAGCGCGGAGGGGGACACCGGGGAGCTGTTTTTT.

This clonotype has a handful of counts. The chain recombines TRBV27 with TRBJ2-5; 8 bases map to TRBD2. The CDR3 consists of 14 residues. Per the germline V gene, CDR1 is MNHEY and CDR2 is SMNVEV (reference sequence). Germline trimming cut 8 bases from V and 5 bases from J; bases unmatched to any gene: 10. CDR3 DNA sequence: TGTGCCAGCCGGGGGGGGGGGCGGATTGAGACCCAGTACTTC. Protein: CASRGGGRIETQYF.

The chain recombines TRBV6-2 or TRBV6-3 with TRBJ2-7; D call uncertain. The CDR3 length is 13 residues. Trimming shortened V by 7 bases and J by 2 bases, and 12 bases separated the two germline ends. Germline CDR1 is MNHEY and CDR2 is SVGEGT. CDR3 sequence reads: CASTLMGTYEQYF. The DNA for the CDR3 is TGTGCCAGCACCCTAATGGGGACCTACGAGCAGTACTTC.

V is TRBV6-6 and J is TRBJ1-1, with D possibly matching TRBD1 (6 bases). CDR1 MNHNY and CDR2 SVGAGI come from the germline V gene (reference sequence). Trimming removed 5 bases at V and 0 bases at J, with 16 bases between. There are 16 residues in the CDR3. CDR3 bases: TGTGCCAGCAGTCAGAGAGACGGGACATTGAACACTGAAGCTTTCTTT. Protein: CASSQRDGTLNTEAFF.

In DNA, the CDR3 is TGCGCCAGCAGCCAAGAACGGAGGGGCACCTACGAGCAGTACTTC. Its protein is CASSQERRGTYEQYF. V usage is TRBV4-3 and J usage is TRBJ2-7; D perhaps matches TRBD2 (6 bases). Germline V gene data show CDR1 as LGHNA and CDR2 as YSLEER. CDR3 length: 15 residues. Trimming shortened V by 0 bases and J by 2 bases, and 11 bases separated the two germline ends.

The chain combines TRBV27 with TRBJ2-1, with 7 bases that match TRBD1. J gave up 7 bases and V 4 bases, and 4 bases lay outside the gene matches. CDR3 size: 13 residues. Per germline, CDR1 MNHEY and CDR2 SMNVEV (reference sequence). CDR3 protein: CASSSRGPNEQFF. In DNA, the CDR3 is TGTGCCAGCAGTTCGAGGGGGCCGAATGAGCAGTTCTTC.

Only a few counts were recorded for this clonotype. The chain is built from TRBV27 and TRBJ1-1; D is perhaps TRBD1 (6 bases). Germline V gene data show CDR1 as MNHEY and CDR2 as SMNVEV (reference sequence). The length of the CDR3 is 13 residues. The ends were cut back, 6 bases at V and 3 bases at J, with 11 bases in the middle. The CDR3 DNA follows: TGTGCCAGCAGGGGGGAGGGGGACACTGAAGCTTTCTTT. It yields the protein CASRGEGDTEAFF.

The sample holds many counts of this clonotype. J is TRBJ2-1 and V is TRBV6-2 or TRBV6-3; D ambiguous. Trimming removed 1 base at V and 1 base at J, with 2 bases between. The CDR3 runs to 13 residues. Per the germline V gene, CDR1 is MNHEY and CDR2 is SVGEGT. CDR3 bases: TGTGCCAGCAGTTACTATTCCTACAATGAGCAGTTCTTC. Amino acids: CASSYYSYNEQFF.

Concerning this clonotype: Its ends do not fully match the called genes, so a read error is possible. This rearrangement joins TRBV5-5 to TRBJ2-2; 8 bases are shared with TRBD1. The CDR3 extends over 16 amino acids. Looked up from germline, CDR1 is SGHKS and CDR2 is YYEKEE (reference sequence). For the CDR3, the DNA is TGTGCCAGCAGCGGACAGGGCGCCCTAACACTCGGGGAGCCGTTTTTT. Translating it yields CASSGQGALTLGEPFF.

Ten or more counts support this clonotype. The CDR3, as DNA: TGTGCCTCCCGTGGAGGGGGAAACACCATATATTTT. This sequence encodes CASRGGGNTIYF. V is TRBV27 and J is TRBJ1-3; D is unresolved. The CDR3 is 12 amino acids. Germline CDR1 and CDR2: MNHEY and SMNVEV (reference sequence). Trimming took 11 bases from V and 4 from J, leaving 12 bases between them.

This clonotype was found a few times. The J gene is TRBJ2-7, the V gene TRBV24-1, with D maybe TRBD2 (6 bases). Germline-derived CDR1 and CDR2 are KGHDR and SFDVKD. Deletions cut 6 bases from V and 5 bases from J, with 13 bases between. CDR3 length: 13 amino acids. The CDR3 sequence is CATSNPWGDEQYF. For the CDR3, the DNA is TGTGCCACCAGTAACCCTTGGGGGGACGAGCAGTACTTC.

This CDR3 is CASSLFTGETGELFF. CDR3 sequence (DNA): TGCGCCAGCAGCTTGTTTACTGGAGAAACCGGGGAGCTGTTTTTT. This chain uses TRBV5-1 with TRBJ2-2; D is unclear. Germline V gives CDR1 SGHRS, CDR2 YFSETQ. Trimming cost V 1 base and J 5 bases, with 12 bases left between them. This CDR3 region has 15 residues.

This clonotype is medium-sized. The chain employs TRBV6-5 and TRBJ2-7; 7 bases are a match to TRBD1. From germline, CDR1 is MNHEY and CDR2 SVGAGI. V lost 6 bases to trimming and J lost 3 bases; unmatched junction nucleotides: 8. This CDR3 is built from 14 residues. The CDR3 DNA is TGTGCCAGCAGAACGACAGGGTCTAACTACGAGCAGTACTTC. Encoded protein: CASRTTGSNYEQYF.